The 20 T cell receptor beta chains listed next were all sequenced from one sample in a study of CD8 T cells in Susac syndrome. An amount of RNA that ranged from roughly 0.5 to 1 ug was reverse transcribed with random hexamers. TCRdb itself ran the immunoSEQ multiplex PCR reads through MiXCR, one entry per CDR3 protein. Of about 300,000 distinct CDR3 sequences detected, 65% to 90% appear once; the ten largest clones hold about 0.22%. Sample: CD8+ T cells from PBMCs. The receptors come from a human donor with multiple sclerosis.

This clonotype is a singleton in its sample. The chain is built from TRBV12-3 or TRBV12-4 and TRBJ2-7; 8 nucleotides line up with TRBD2. The V segment lost 6 bases and the J segment 4 bases; nucleotides outside the gene matches: 8. The CDR3 loop spans 14 amino acids. The DNA of the CDR3 is TGTGCCAGCAGCCCGGGGGGGGGTATGTACGAGCAGTACTTC. As protein: CASSPGGGMYEQYF.

This clonotype has just one count. This chain joins TRBV24-1 and TRBJ2-2, with D possibly TRBD2 on 6 matching bases. CDR1 KGHDR and CDR2 SFDVKD come from the germline V gene. CDR3 length: 14 amino acids. Between the trimmed V and J ends, which lost 5 bases and 0 bases, there was a span of 6 bases. DNA for the CDR3: TGTGCCACCAGTGGGGAGGCGAACACCGGGGAGCTGTTTTTT. Translation gives CATSGEANTGELFF.

The count of this clonotype is one. The chain has TRBV20-1 and TRBJ2-7; possible D gene TRBD1, 6 bases. The CDR3 covers 15 residues. Trimming cost V 3 bases and J 3 bases, with 18 bases left between them. CDR1 DFQATT and CDR2 SNEGSKA come from the germline V gene (reference sequence). The CDR3 loop reads CSASALGGRYYEQYF. The CDR3 DNA sequence: TGCAGTGCTAGCGCCCTAGGGGGTCGTTACTACGAGCAGTACTTC.

The chain has TRBV9 and TRBJ2-7; TRBD2 is a possible D gene (6 bases). The CDR3 is 15 amino acids. In germline, CDR1 is SGDLS, CDR2 YYNGEE. Deletions cut 0 bases from V and 0 bases from J, with 10 bases between. CDR3 region: CASSVGVAASYEQYF. For the CDR3, the DNA is TGTGCCAGCAGCGTAGGAGTAGCGGCCTCCTACGAGCAGTACTTC.

This chain connects TRBV29-1 to TRBJ1-2; D might be TRBD1 (6 bases). Trimming shortened V by 3 bases and J by 4 bases, and 12 bases separated the two germline ends. This CDR3 contains 13 residues. Per the germline V gene, CDR1 is SQVTM and CDR2 is ANQGSEA. The DNA for the CDR3 is TGCAGCGTTGAGGGCGGGGGGGCCTATGGCTACACCTTC. It yields the protein CSVEGGGAYGYTF.

This chain links TRBV15 with TRBJ2-5; 7 bases are a match to TRBD2. This CDR3 spans 14 amino acids. Trimming at V came to 5 bases and at J to 5 bases, leaving 8 bases not matched to a gene. CDR1 LNHNV and CDR2 YYDKDF come from the germline V gene (reference sequence). Here the CDR3 reads CATSLGDGGETQYF. The CDR3 DNA reads TGTGCCACCAGCCTGGGCGACGGGGGGGAGACCCAGTACTTC.

This clonotype was recorded once. This sequence joins TRBV6-2 or TRBV6-3 and TRBJ2-1; TRBD2 matches at 13 bases. Germline CDR1 is MNHEY and CDR2 is SVGEGT. After removal of 4 bases from V and 9 bases from J, the junction contained 9 bases not matched to a gene. The CDR3 consists of 16 residues. The CDR3 DNA reads as TGTGCCAGCAGTTGGGGACTAGCGGGGCCTGAGGGTGAGCAGTTCTTC. This codes for CASSWGLAGPEGEQFF.

The rearrangement uses TRBV7-2 and TRBJ2-1; 9 nucleotides agree with TRBD2. Trimming at V came to 2 bases and at J to 7 bases, leaving 6 bases not matched to a gene. The germline gives CDR1 SGHTA, CDR2 FQGNSA. The CDR3 length is 15 residues. The CDR3 nucleotides are TGTGCCAGCAGCTTAACTGGGCTAGCGGGGAATGAGCAGTTCTTC. Protein product: CASSLTGLAGNEQFF.

The chain recombines TRBV6-2 or TRBV6-3 with TRBJ2-7; no definite D call. Per the germline V gene, CDR1 is MNHEY and CDR2 is SVGEGT. The CDR3 has 15 amino acids. The V end lost 5 bases, the J end lost 2 bases, and 16 bases lay between the germline ends. CDR3 in DNA: TGTGCCAGCAGTCACCCCAGAAGACCCCCCTACGAGCAGTACTTC. It yields the protein CASSHPRRPPYEQYF.

V is TRBV10-2 and J is TRBJ1-1, with D unclear. V lost 4 bases to trimming and J lost 4 bases, with 10 bases between them. Looked up from germline, CDR1 is WSHSY and CDR2 is SAAADI. The CDR3 totals 13 residues. The chain's CDR3 is CASSARGGTEAFF. The CDR3 bases are TGCGCCAGCAGTGCCCGCGGAGGCACTGAAGCTTTCTTT.

The chain is built from TRBV9 and TRBJ1-1, with D perhaps matching TRBD1 (6 bases). CDR3 length equals 14 residues. Germline V gene sequence: CDR1 SGDLS, CDR2 YYNGEE. Trimming shortened V by 4 bases and J by 3 bases, and 13 bases separated the two germline ends. Written as DNA, the CDR3 is TGTGCCAGCAGCCCTTATCCAGGGGACACTGAAGCTTTCTTT. It specifies CASSPYPGDTEAFF. The entire variable domain, with the rest obtained from reference TRBV9 and TRBJ1-1, is as follows: DSGVTQTPKHLITATGQRVTLRCSPRSGDLSVYWYQQSLDQGLQFLIQYYNGEERAKGNILERFSAQQFPDLHSELNLSSLELGDSALYFCASSPYPGDTEAFFGQGTRLTVV.

CDR3 sequence (DNA): TGCGCCAGCAGCCGACTAGCGACAGGGACAGGCTACGAGCAGTTCTTC. It codes for CASSRLATGTGYEQFF. This chain links TRBV4-1 with TRBJ2-1; either TRBD1 or TRBD2 may supply D (8 bases each). Germline V CDR1 and CDR2: MGHRA, YSYEKL. V shed 4 bases and J shed 10 bases, with 23 bases lying between them. The CDR3 has 16 residues.

This chain joins TRBV20-1 and TRBJ2-7; 8 bases align to TRBD2. Germline V gives CDR1 DFQATT, CDR2 SNEGSKA (reference sequence). With 6 bases clipped from V and 6 bases from J, the junction kept 7 bases outside the gene matches. This CDR3 has 12 amino acids. The CDR3 spells CSAESGRGEQYF. In nucleotides, the CDR3 is TGCAGTGCCGAGAGCGGGAGAGGCGAGCAGTACTTC.

J is TRBJ2-7 and V is TRBV10-3; 8 nucleotides line up with TRBD1. V was clipped by 3 bases and J by 2 bases; unmatched bases: 9. Germline-derived CDR1 and CDR2 are ENHRY and SYGVKD. This CDR3 has 16 amino acids. The chain's CDR3 is CAISDRWQGAAYEQYF. CDR3 coding DNA: TGTGCCATCAGTGATAGGTGGCAGGGGGCAGCCTACGAGCAGTACTTC.

The chain uses TRBV19 and TRBJ1-5; perhaps TRBD1 as D (5 bases). Germline lookup yields CDR1 LNHDA and CDR2 SQIVND (reference sequence). The CDR3 is 14 residues long. Trimming took off 2 bases at V and 5 bases at J, with 10 bases between the two ends. CDR3 residues: CASSIRDWDQPQHF. The CDR3 DNA reads as TGTGCCAGTAGTATAAGGGACTGGGATCAGCCCCAGCATTTT.

This clonotype showed up just once. This chain links TRBV6-1 with TRBJ2-7, with 12 bases lining up with TRBD2. Trimming took 6 bases from V and 2 from J; bases not matched to a gene: 20. The CDR3 length is 20 residues. Germline assignment: CDR1 MNHNS and CDR2 SASEGT. Written as DNA, the CDR3 is TGTGCCAGCAGACCCTCCACCGTAGGACTAGCGGGAAGGCCCCCCTACGAGCAGTACTTC. Amino acids: CASRPSTVGLAGRPPYEQYF.

The chain combines TRBV29-1 with TRBJ2-5, with D possibly being TRBD1 or TRBD2 (5 bases each). V dropped 8 bases and J dropped 5 bases, with 18 bases sitting between them. Germline lookup yields CDR1 SQVTM and CDR2 ANQGSEA. The CDR3 is 13 amino acids. The CDR3 protein is CSPPGTDVETQYF. DNA for the CDR3: TGCAGCCCCCCCGGGACGGACGTGGAGACCCAGTACTTC.

V is TRBV29-1 and J is TRBJ2-1, with 7 bases aligning to TRBD2. V gave up 4 bases and J gave up 2 bases; unmatched junction bases: 2. CDR1 is SQVTM, CDR2 ANQGSEA, per germline. The CDR3 spans 13 residues. This CDR3 is CSVGGGPYNEQFF. CDR3 DNA: TGCAGCGTTGGGGGAGGGCCCTACAATGAGCAGTTCTTC.

The CDR3 DNA sequence: TGTGCCACCAGTGAGGGACTAGCGGCAGATACGCAGTATTTT. It translates to CATSEGLAADTQYF. The V and J genes are TRBV24-1 and TRBJ2-3; 11 bases line up with TRBD2. CDR3 length: 14 amino acids. The V gene's germline CDR1 is KGHDR and CDR2 SFDVKD. V shed 4 bases and J 4 bases; nucleotides not matched to a gene: 0.

The chain combines TRBV29-1 with TRBJ2-7, with 8 bases lining up with TRBD1. From germline, CDR1 is SQVTM and CDR2 ANQGSEA. There are 14 residues in the CDR3. The junction had 6 bases not matched to a gene; V was cut back by 4 bases and J by 1 base. In DNA form, the CDR3 reads TGCAGCGTTGGTGGCCAGGGGGCGTCCTACGAGCAGTACTTC. It is translated as CSVGGQGASYEQYF.